This TCR beta chain appears in the sequencing data of a study of T cells after yellow fever vaccination. Broader study findings: Although most clonotypes did not, a small share appeared in both CD4 and CD8 compartments.

A 5'RACE template-switching step, the method used to make TCR cDNA, added a universal primer site and UMIs. TCRdb analysed the 5' RACE reads with MiXCR anew, one entry per CDR3 protein. In the table there are almost 600,000 distinct CDR3 sequences, approximately 15% of which are singletons. CDR3 length: 14 residues. Trimming left V 0 bases short and J 2 bases short, with 6 bases between. Germline CDR1 reads SGHAT; CDR2 reads FQNNGV. This clonotype was picked up a small number of times. Its antigen is as yet unknown. V and J are TRBV11-2 and TRBJ2-3, with D tentatively TRBD2 (5 bases). This specimen was PBMCs, taken on the day of the yellow fever booster vaccination. The origin of this receptor is a young man who received the YFV17D yellow fever vaccine. The CDR3 region is CASSLERVTDTQYF. CDR3 DNA sequence: TGTGCCAGCAGCTTAGAGCGGGTCACAGATACGCAGTATTTT. Complete variable domain (other parts from reference TRBV11-2 and TRBJ2-3): EAGVAQSPRYKIIEKRQSVAFWCNPISGHATLYWYQQILGQGPKLLIQFQNNGVVDDSQLPKDRFSAERLKGVDSTLKIQPAKLEDSAVYLCASSLERVTDTQYFGPGTRLTVL.